The 16 T cell receptor beta chains listed next were all sequenced from one sample in a study of TIL therapy for anti-PD-1-resistant metastatic lung cancer listed by TCRdb under 2021. The intended sense of this specimen's time point label: pre-treatment sample, taken before nivolumab and TIL therapy. Baseline tumor samples were excised metastases, mostly pleural nodules or supraclavicular lymph nodes, from the same resection used to grow TIL. TCR beta CDR3 regions were amplified from genomic DNA by bias-controlled multiplex PCR with the immunoSEQ v3 hsTCRB kit. Not all clones reach the TCRdb copy of this immuneACCESS table, which keeps in-frame sequences only. Checked studies attribute under half of the gap to unresolved V genes and leave the rest unexplained. In this sample the table shows roughly 10,000 clones, around 56% of which occur a single time. The ten largest clonotypes hold over 9% of the sample.

The sequencing used tumor tissue, collected at baseline. These TCRs come from a person aged 25 to 80 with non-small cell lung cancer.

The CDR3 region is CASTDRDFSYEQYF. DNA of the CDR3: TGTGCCAGCACAGACAGAGATTTCTCCTACGAGCAGTACTTC. The V gene is TRBV2, the J gene TRBJ2-7; TRBD1 is a possible D gene (5 bases). The CDR3 loop spans 14 amino acids. Germline V lookup: CDR1 SNHLY, CDR2 FYNNEI. The ends were cut back, 7 bases at V and 0 bases at J, with 13 bases in the middle.

This sequence joins TRBV2 and TRBJ2-5, with 7 bases identical to TRBD1. Germline V CDR1 and CDR2: SNHLY, FYNNEI. V was pared by 6 bases and J by 5 bases, with 3 bases of the junction left unmatched. The CDR3 contains 12 residues. The CDR3 coding sequence is TGTGCCAGCAGGGACAGGAGGGAGACCCAGTACTTC. Protein sequence: CASRDRRETQYF. The full variable domain, in which reference TRBV2 and TRBJ2-5 provide the parts outside the CDR3, is EPEVTQTPSHQVTQMGQEVILRCVPISNHLYFYWYRQILGQKVEFLVSFYNNEISEKSEIFDDQFSVERPDGSNFTLKIRSTKLEDSAMYFCASRDRRETQYFGPGTRLLVL.

This clone came up once. The J gene is TRBJ2-3, the V gene TRBV5-5, with 8 nucleotides matching TRBD2. Germline V gene data show CDR1 as SGHKS and CDR2 as YYEKEE (reference sequence). The CDR3 spans 14 residues. J lost 5 bases, V lost 5 bases, and 7 bases had no gene match. The CDR3: CASSYGLAGDTQYF. The CDR3 DNA reads TGTGCCAGCAGTTACGGACTAGCTGGAGATACGCAGTATTTT.

The chain links TRBV6-6 to TRBJ2-5; no clear D. This CDR3 is built from 13 residues. CDR1 and CDR2 (germline): MNHNY, SVGAGI (reference sequence). Trimming stripped 6 bases from V and 3 bases from J, with 11 bases between. The DNA for the CDR3 is TGTGCCAGCAGCAACCGGGTAGAAGAGACCCAGTACTTC. It translates to CASSNRVEETQYF.

The V and J genes are TRBV4-2 and TRBJ2-5; TRBD1 matches 7 bases. There are 14 residues in the CDR3. Per germline, CDR1 LGHNA and CDR2 YNFKEQ. V gave up 0 bases and J gave up 12 bases; unmatched junction bases: 10. The CDR3 coding sequence is TGTGCCAGCAGCCAAGATGCTACAGGGGATCACAAGTACTTC. This encodes CASSQDATGDHKYF.

The CDR3 DNA reads as TGTGCCAGCAGCTTACGGGGAGGAAACACCGGGGAGCTGTTTTTT. This encodes CASSLRGGNTGELFF. The chain recombines TRBV7-3 with TRBJ2-2; possibly TRBD2 for D (6 bases). Germline-derived CDR1 and CDR2 are SGHTA and FQGTGA. Trimming cost V 2 bases and J 2 bases, with 9 bases left between them. CDR3 length: 15 amino acids.

This clone counts as medium-sized. The J gene is TRBJ1-2, the V gene TRBV9; TRBD1 matches at 10 bases. V lost 3 bases to trimming and J lost 4 bases; unmatched junction nucleotides: 6. The CDR3 covers 15 residues. Germline V CDR1 and CDR2: SGDLS, YYNGEE. CDR3 region: CASSAGGTGAYGYTF. CDR3 coding DNA: TGTGCCAGCAGCGCCGGGGGGACAGGGGCCTATGGCTACACCTTC.

The gene calls are TRBV2 and TRBJ2-3, with no clear D. The CDR3 is 12 amino acids. The germline V and J ends were trimmed by 7 bases and 9 bases, with 14 bases remaining between them. The germline gives CDR1 SNHLY, CDR2 FYNNEI. The CDR3 region has the DNA TGTGCCAGCACCCTTCAGTCGAACACGCAGTATTTT. Protein: CASTLQSNTQYF.

This chain joins TRBV7-9 and TRBJ1-6, with a possible D match to TRBD1 (5 bases). V was pared by 2 bases and J by 7 bases, with 12 bases between. The germline CDR1 and CDR2 sequences are SEHNR and FQNEAQ (reference sequence). The CDR3 loop spans 15 amino acids. In DNA form, the CDR3 reads TGTGCCAGCAGCTTATTATGGGGGGGAAATTCACCCCTCCACTTT. Translation: CASSLLWGGNSPLHF.

The J gene is TRBJ1-5, the V gene TRBV19, with D possibly matching TRBD1 (5 bases). The CDR3 has 15 residues. Germline V gene sequence: CDR1 LNHDA, CDR2 SQIVND (reference sequence). Trimming cost V 6 bases and J 3 bases, with 15 bases left between them. The CDR3 DNA is TGTGCCAGTAGGCGGGAGGGGATTAACAATCAGCCCCAGCATTTT. This gives the protein CASRREGINNQPQHF.

This clone was seen a few times. J is TRBJ1-4 and V is TRBV30; D ambiguous. Deletions cut 0 bases from V and 0 bases from J, with 14 bases between. Germline V gene data show CDR1 as GTSNPN and CDR2 as SVGIG (reference sequence). The CDR3 is 17 amino acids. The CDR3 DNA sequence: TGTGCCTGGAGTGTACGTCGCCAGGCAGCAACTAATGAAAAACTGTTTTTT. This gives the protein CAWSVRRQAATNEKLFF.

The table lists this clone with a count of one. The rearrangement uses TRBV18 and TRBJ2-6, with a possible D match to TRBD2 (5 bases). Germline assignment: CDR1 KGHSH and CDR2 LQKENI. The V gene lost 2 bases and the J gene lost 0 bases, with 14 bases spanning the gap. This CDR3 is 18 amino acids long. The CDR3 loop is CASSPVRPRGSGANVLTF. CDR3 in DNA: TGTGCCAGCTCACCAGTAAGACCCCGGGGCTCTGGGGCCAACGTCCTGACTTTC.

The chain combines TRBV11-2 with TRBJ2-7; 8 positions agree with TRBD1. The germline V gene has CDR1 SGHAT and CDR2 FQNNGV. V lost 4 bases to trimming and J lost 7 bases; unmatched junction nucleotides: 3. CDR3 length: 12 residues. The CDR3 DNA reads TGTGCCAGCAGCTCAGGGGGCTCGGAGCAGTACTTC. Its protein product is CASSSGGSEQYF.

This chain connects TRBV7-2 to TRBJ2-2, with D possibly matching TRBD2 (6 bases). The CDR3 runs 14 residues. Germline V gene lookup returns CDR1 SGHTA and CDR2 FQGNSA. V was trimmed by 5 bases and J by 6 bases, leaving 13 bases between them. CDR3 nucleotides: TGTGCCAGCAGCCCCGGGACTTGGGCCGGGGAGCTGTTTTTT. Protein sequence: CASSPGTWAGELFF.

This clone was observed a few times. The V call is TRBV14, the J call TRBJ2-7; 10 bases map to TRBD1. Unmatched junction bases numbered 5, after V lost 4 bases and J lost 2 bases. The germline gives CDR1 SGHDN, CDR2 FVKESK. The CDR3 contains 15 residues. The CDR3 loop reads CASSPGQGKAYEQYF. The CDR3 coding sequence is TGTGCCAGCAGCCCGGGACAGGGGAAAGCCTACGAGCAGTACTTC. The complete variable domain, with remaining parts taken from reference TRBV14 and TRBJ2-7, reads EAGVTQFPSHSVIEKGQTVTLRCDPISGHDNLYWYRRVMGKEIKFLLHFVKESKQDESGMPNNRFLAERTGGTYSTLKVQPAELEDSGVYFCASSPGQGKAYEQYFGPGTRLTVT.

This clone has just a few counts. V is TRBV19 and J is TRBJ1-1; TRBD1 matches at 7 bases. The ends lost 6 bases at V and 1 base at J; junction bases unmatched: 5. CDR3 length equals 14 residues. The germline gives CDR1 LNHDA, CDR2 SQIVND (reference sequence). The CDR3, as DNA: TGTGCCAGTAGAGGGACAGAGAGGAACACTGAAGCTTTCTTT. Amino acids: CASRGTERNTEAFF. The variable domain in full, completed from reference TRBV19 and TRBJ1-1, reads DGGITQSPKYLFRKEGQNVTLSCEQNLNHDAMYWYRQDPGQGLRLIYYSQIVNDFQKGDIAEGYSVSREKKESFPLTVTSAQKNPTAFYLCASRGTERNTEAFFGQGTRLTVV.